These 20 T cell receptor beta chains originate from one sample sequenced in a study of monozygotic twins with inflammatory bowel disease. Each CDR3 protein gets one entry in TCRdb, which reprocessed the 5' RACE reads and gives no DNA. Here the sample table reports approximately 390,000 distinct CDR3 sequences. The source material was blood. These TCRs come from a human donor with ulcerative colitis or Crohn's disease, or a healthy co-twin of an affected twin (not recorded which).

The V gene is TRBV6-5, the J gene TRBJ2-6. Germline assignment: CDR1 MNHEY and CDR2 SVGAGI. The CDR3 consists of 15 residues. CDR3 amino acids: CASSWGFSGANVLTF.

The V call is TRBV18, the J call TRBJ2-7; TCRdb outputs TRBD1, but without DNA this stays unchecked. Germline CDR1 KGHSH, CDR2 LQKENI. The CDR3 runs 13 residues. CDR3: CASSPSGGNEQYF. Looking up the rest from reference TRBV18 and TRBJ2-7 gives the full variable domain: NAGVMQNPRHLVRRRGQEARLRCSPMKGHSHVYWYRQLPEEGLKFMVYLQKENIIDESGMPKERFSAEFPKEGPSILRIQQVVRGDSAAYFCASSPSGGNEQYFGPGTRLTVT.

The CDR3: CASSQETGGNYGYTF. The rearrangement links TRBV4-1 to TRBJ1-2; TCRdb selects TRBD1, and the lack of DNA leaves this call unchecked. The CDR3 has 15 amino acids. Germline CDR1 MGHRA, CDR2 YSYEKL.

This chain connects TRBV29-1 to TRBJ1-1. Germline CDR1 SQVTM, CDR2 ANQGSEA. This CDR3 is built from 13 residues. The CDR3 spells CSVAKVLNTEAFF.

The V gene is TRBV20-1, the J gene TRBJ1-3; TCRdb picks TRBD1, but there is no DNA to check that call. The germline V gene encodes CDR1 DFQATT and CDR2 SNEGSKA (reference sequence). This CDR3 is built from 15 residues. The CDR3 loop is CSARERGLSGNTIYF.

J is TRBJ1-2 and V is TRBV12-3 or TRBV12-4. CDR3 length equals 13 residues. The CDR3 loop is CAISPKGRYGYTF.

J is TRBJ2-7 and V is TRBV11-2; TCRdb calls TRBD1, which cannot be checked without DNA. This CDR3 spans 16 amino acids. CDR1 is SGHAT, CDR2 FQNNGV, per germline. CDR3: CASSLVVIRSGDEQYF.

V usage is TRBV7-9 and J usage is TRBJ1-2. The CDR3 spans 12 residues. Germline values: CDR1 SEHNR, CDR2 FQNEAQ (reference sequence). CDR3 amino acids: CASSLKEYGYTF.

The chain couples TRBV7-2 to TRBJ1-4. The CDR3 consists of 12 residues. Germline lookup yields CDR1 SGHTA and CDR2 FQGNSA. The CDR3 is CASSTTGVKLFF.

This chain uses TRBV5-1 with TRBJ2-7; TCRdb's D call, TRBD1, is unchecked because there is no DNA. Per germline, CDR1 SGHRS and CDR2 YFSETQ. CDR3 length: 13 residues. The CDR3 loop reads CASSWGVTGEQYF.

V and J are TRBV4-3 and TRBJ1-1; the TCRdb call, TRBD1, lacks DNA for checking. Germline values: CDR1 LGHNA, CDR2 YSLEER. The CDR3 contains 14 residues. CDR3 residues: CASSQQQGNYEAFF.

J is TRBJ2-2 and V is TRBV9; TCRdb names TRBD2, which stays unverified in the absence of DNA. The CDR3 extends over 18 amino acids. The germline V gene encodes CDR1 SGDLS and CDR2 YYNGEE. Here the CDR3 reads CASALGTSGAGGTGELFF.

The chain combines TRBV5-1 with TRBJ2-7; TCRdb indicates TRBD2, and absent DNA this call remains unverified. The CDR3 loop spans 15 amino acids. CDR1 is SGHRS, CDR2 YFSETQ, per germline. The CDR3 sequence is CASSLAIRSPVEQYF. Supplemented by reference TRBV5-1 and TRBJ2-7, the full variable domain reads KAGVTQTPRYLIKTRGQQVTLSCSPISGHRSVSWYQQTPGQGLQFLFEYFSETQRNKGNFPGRFSGRQFSNSRSEMNVSTLELGDSALYLCASSLAIRSPVEQYFGPGTRLTVT.

This chain links TRBV7-8 with TRBJ2-5; TCRdb returns TRBD1, unconfirmable since there is no DNA. Looked up from germline, CDR1 is SGHVS and CDR2 is FQNEAQ. The CDR3 has 17 residues. The CDR3 loop reads CASSLRRGDSNQETQYF.

The chain's CDR3 is CASSQPRGNEQFF. The chain carries TRBV4-1 and TRBJ2-1; TCRdb reports TRBD1, a call that lacks DNA to check it against. The germline V gene has CDR1 MGHRA and CDR2 YSYEKL. This CDR3 is built from 13 residues.

V usage is TRBV5-1 and J usage is TRBJ2-1; the TRBD2 assignment by TCRdb is unverifiable without DNA. Germline CDR1 SGHRS, CDR2 YFSETQ. The CDR3 is 17 residues long. CDR3 residues: CASSLVPLAGGPNEQFF. Complete variable domain (other parts from reference TRBV5-1 and TRBJ2-1): KAGVTQTPRYLIKTRGQQVTLSCSPISGHRSVSWYQQTPGQGLQFLFEYFSETQRNKGNFPGRFSGRQFSNSRSEMNVSTLELGDSALYLCASSLVPLAGGPNEQFFGPGTRLTVL.

The chain recombines TRBV6-1 with TRBJ2-1; TCRdb picks TRBD2, but there is no DNA to check that call. Germline V gene data show CDR1 as MNHNS and CDR2 as SASEGT. This CDR3 contains 16 residues. CDR3 amino acids: CASRRTSGSPGNEQFF.

This chain joins TRBV5-1 and TRBJ2-7; no DNA is available, so the TRBD1 call from TCRdb remains unchecked. The CDR3 length is 14 residues. Looked up from germline, CDR1 is SGHRS and CDR2 is YFSETQ. This CDR3 reads CASSSRDRGREQYF.

The chain joins TRBV7-9 to TRBJ1-1. Germline V CDR1 and CDR2: SEHNR, FQNEAQ (reference sequence). The CDR3 runs to 14 residues. Here the CDR3 reads CASSFSHGGTEAFF.

The rearrangement links TRBV10-3 to TRBJ2-3; the TCRdb D gene call, TRBD2, has no DNA to confirm it. The germline CDR1 and CDR2 sequences are ENHRY and SYGVKD. CDR3 size: 16 residues. The CDR3 protein is CAISVSSAEVTDTQYF.